What follows is one T cell receptor (beta chain) and its context. This may arise from a read error, as a much more abundant clone is one base away. CDR1 is SGHKS, CDR2 YYEKEE, per germline (reference sequence). The CDR3 sequence is 15 residues long. The sample comes from a study of T cells in Graves' hyperthyroidism and ophthalmopathy. The CDR3 regions of TCR beta were amplified from RNA transcripts. A set of HTBI primers served as the primers for a first-round RT-PCR of the TCR CDR3. Via MiXCR, TCRdb re-called the multiplex PCR reads, giving one row per CDR3 protein. The table records approximately 400,000 distinct CDR3 sequences, about a fifth of them present only once.

Sequenced sample: blood. The receptor was derived from a woman between 18 and 29 years old with Graves' hyperthyroidism. The V and J genes are TRBV5-5 and TRBJ1-2; tentatively, D is TRBD1 (6 bases). The CDR3 region is CTSSLAGTGWNGYTF. CDR3 sequence (DNA): TGTACCAGCAGCTTGGCGGGAACAGGGTGGAATGGCTACACCTTC.